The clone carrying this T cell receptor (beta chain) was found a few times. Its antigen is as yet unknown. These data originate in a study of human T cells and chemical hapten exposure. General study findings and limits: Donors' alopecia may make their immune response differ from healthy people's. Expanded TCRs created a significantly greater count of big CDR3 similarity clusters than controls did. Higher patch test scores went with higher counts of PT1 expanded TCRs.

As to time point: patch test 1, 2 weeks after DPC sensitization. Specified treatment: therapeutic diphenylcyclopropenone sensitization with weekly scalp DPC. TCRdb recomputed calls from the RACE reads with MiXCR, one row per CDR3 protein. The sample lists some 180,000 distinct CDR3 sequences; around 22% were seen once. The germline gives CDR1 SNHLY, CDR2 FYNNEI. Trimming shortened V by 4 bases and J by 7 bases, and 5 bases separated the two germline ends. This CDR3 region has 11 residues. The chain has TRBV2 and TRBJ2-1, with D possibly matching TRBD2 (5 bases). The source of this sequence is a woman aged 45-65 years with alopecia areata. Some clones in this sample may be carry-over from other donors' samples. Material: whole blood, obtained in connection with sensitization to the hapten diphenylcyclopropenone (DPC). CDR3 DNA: TGTGCCAGCAGTGGGGAGAATGAGCAGTTCTTC. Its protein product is CASSGENEQFF. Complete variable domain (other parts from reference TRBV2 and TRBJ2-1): EPEVTQTPSHQVTQMGQEVILRCVPISNHLYFYWYRQILGQKVEFLVSFYNNEISEKSEIFDDQFSVERPDGSNFTLKIRSTKLEDSAMYFCASSGENEQFFGPGTRLTVL.